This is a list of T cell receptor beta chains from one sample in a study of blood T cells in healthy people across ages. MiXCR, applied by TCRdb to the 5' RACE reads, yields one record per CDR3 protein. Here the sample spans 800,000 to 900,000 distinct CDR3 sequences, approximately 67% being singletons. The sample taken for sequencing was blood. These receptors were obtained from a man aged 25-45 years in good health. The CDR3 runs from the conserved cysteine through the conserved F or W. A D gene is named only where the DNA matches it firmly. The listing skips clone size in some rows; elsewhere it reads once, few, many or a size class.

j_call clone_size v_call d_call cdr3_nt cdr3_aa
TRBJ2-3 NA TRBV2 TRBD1 TGTGCCAGCACCAGACAGGGCTCAGATACGCAGTATTTT CASTRQGSDTQYF
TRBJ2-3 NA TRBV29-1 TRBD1 TGCAGCGTTGACGGACAGGGGGCGTACACAGATACGCAGTATTTT CSVDGQGAYTDTQYF
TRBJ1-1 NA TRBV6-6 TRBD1 TGTGCCAGCAGGACAGGGGAAACTGAAGCTTTCTTT CASRTGETEAFF
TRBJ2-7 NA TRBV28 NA TGTGCCACCCTATTGGGGGGGGCAGGCGAGCAGTACTTC CATLLGGAGEQYF
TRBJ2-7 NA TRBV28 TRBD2 TGTGCCTCCAACGGGGAGGGCCACGAGCAGTACTTC CASNGEGHEQYF
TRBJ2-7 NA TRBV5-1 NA TGCGCCAGCACCCCGTCGGGGGGCAGGTCCTACAATGAGCAGTACTTC CASTPSGGRSYNEQYF
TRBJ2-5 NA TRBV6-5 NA TGTGCCAGCAGCCCTCTCGGGGGTTATCAAGAGACCCAGTACTTC CASSPLGGYQETQYF
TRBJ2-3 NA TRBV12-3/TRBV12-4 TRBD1 TGTGCCAGCACCTTGACAGGGATGGGTACGCAGTATTTT CASTLTGMGTQYF
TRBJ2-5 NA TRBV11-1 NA TGTGCCAGCAGCTCCTCGGGGGTCCAAGAGACCCAGTACTTC CASSSSGVQETQYF
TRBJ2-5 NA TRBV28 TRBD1 TGTGCCAGCAGTTCCGGGACAGGGGTGTCAGAGACCCAGTACTTC CASSSGTGVSETQYF
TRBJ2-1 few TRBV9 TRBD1 TGTGCCAGCACCACGGGACAGGGAGCCAATGAGCAGTTCTTC CASTTGQGANEQFF
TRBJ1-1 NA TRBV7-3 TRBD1 TGTGCCAGCAGCGTGGGGACAGGGGTCATCATGAACACTGAAGCTTTCTTT CASSVGTGVIMNTEAFF
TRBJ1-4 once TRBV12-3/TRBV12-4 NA TGTGCCAGCAGATCGGGACATCTCCGCTGGGAAAAACTGTTTTTT CASRSGHLRWEKLFF
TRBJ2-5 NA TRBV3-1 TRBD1 TGTGCCAGCAGCCAACCCGAGACAGGGGTGGAGACCCAGTACTTC CASSQPETGVETQYF
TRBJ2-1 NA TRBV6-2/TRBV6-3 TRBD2 TGTGCCAGCAGGGCTAGCGGGGGCCTCTACAATGAGCAGTTCTTC CASRASGGLYNEQFF
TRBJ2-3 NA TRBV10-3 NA TGTGCCATCAGGGGGGCCGGGGCAGATACGCAGTATTTT CAIRGAGADTQYF
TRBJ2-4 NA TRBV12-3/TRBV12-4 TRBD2 TGTGCCAGCAGTCCCCAAGGTGGGCGGGAGCAGTACTTC CASSPQGGREQYF
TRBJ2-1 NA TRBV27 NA TGTGCCAGCAGTTTCCGACAGACCTACAATGAGCAGTTCTTC CASSFRQTYNEQFF
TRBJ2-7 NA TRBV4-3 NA TGCGCCAGCAGCCAAGCCCAGGACCGTCCCTACGAGCAGTACTTC CASSQAQDRPYEQYF
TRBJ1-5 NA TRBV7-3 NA TGTGCCAGCAGCACAGGGCAACGGGGAGCAGGGGATCAGCCCCAGCATTTT CASSTGQRGAGDQPQHF
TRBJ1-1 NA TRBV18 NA TGTGCCAGCTCACCTTTCACCGGGGTGGGCACTGAAGCTTTCTTT CASSPFTGVGTEAFF
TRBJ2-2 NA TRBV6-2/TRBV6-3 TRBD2 TGTGCCAGCAGTTACCCTAGCGGGGGACCGAACACCGGGGAGCTGTTTTTT CASSYPSGGPNTGELFF
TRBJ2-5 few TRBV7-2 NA TGTGCCAGCTGTTGGAGTTCTGGGGAGACCCAGTACTTC CASCWSSGETQYF
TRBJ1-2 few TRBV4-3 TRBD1 TGCGCCAGCAGCCGCCTGACAGGGACCGGCTACACCTTC CASSRLTGTGYTF
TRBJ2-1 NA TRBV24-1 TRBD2 TGTGCCACCAGTGATATTGGGACTAGCGGTTACAATGAGCAGTTCTTC CATSDIGTSGYNEQFF
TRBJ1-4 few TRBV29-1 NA TGCAGCGTTGAAGGGACCGAAAAACTGTTTTTT CSVEGTEKLFF